These 26 T cell receptor beta chains share one sample of origin, sequenced in a study of CD8 T cells in ankylosing spondylitis. TCRdb reprocessed the 5' RACE reads via MiXCR and lists one record per CDR3 protein. The table has 150,000 to 200,000 distinct CDR3 sequences, about a third seen once. The sequencing input was synovial fluid, either unsorted or a sorted T cell fraction (not recorded which). The receptors shown here come from a male donor with ankylosing spondylitis.

The chain has TRBV19 and TRBJ1-2; 7 bases match TRBD1. V shed 7 bases and J 2 bases; nucleotides not matched to a gene: 10. The germline V gene has CDR1 LNHDA and CDR2 SQIVND (reference sequence). The CDR3 totals 15 residues. This CDR3 is CASNRVGGGNYGYTF. CDR3 in DNA: TGTGCCAGTAACCGCGTGGGAGGGGGCAACTATGGCTACACCTTC.

The gene calls are TRBV25-1 and TRBJ2-7; D is unclear. Looked up from germline, CDR1 is MGHDK and CDR2 is SYGVNS. The CDR3 is 12 residues long. Trimming took 6 bases from V and 8 from J, leaving 14 bases between them. The chain's CDR3 is CASSADEVQQYF. The CDR3 DNA is TGTGCCAGCAGCGCCGATGAGGTCCAGCAGTACTTC.

The chain carries TRBV7-8 and TRBJ1-5; 7 nucleotides align to TRBD1. In germline, CDR1 is SGHVS, CDR2 FQNEAQ. V lost 0 bases to trimming and J lost 5 bases; unmatched junction nucleotides: 1. CDR3 size: 14 residues. The CDR3 DNA reads as TGTGCCAGCAGCTTAGCGACAGGGTATCAGCCCCAGCATTTT. Translation: CASSLATGYQPQHF.

The chain employs TRBV20-1 and TRBJ1-5, with D perhaps matching TRBD1 (5 bases). V was pared by 5 bases and J by 9 bases, with 14 bases between. The CDR3 totals 12 residues. Germline lookup yields CDR1 DFQATT and CDR2 SNEGSKA (reference sequence). The CDR3 here is CSARKGSRPQHF. The CDR3 DNA reads as TGCAGTGCTCGCAAGGGGTCTCGGCCCCAGCATTTT.

The CDR3 DNA follows: TGCGCCAGCAGCTTCCGACCCGAATACAATGAGCAGTTCTTC. Encoded protein: CASSFRPEYNEQFF. This chain connects TRBV5-1 to TRBJ2-1; D gene ambiguous. CDR3 length equals 14 residues. Germline CDR1 reads SGHRS; CDR2 reads YFSETQ. Trimming pared 2 bases from V and 4 bases from J, leaving 10 bases between.

This rearrangement joins TRBV30 to TRBJ2-7; possibly TRBD1 for D (6 bases). V lost 2 bases, J lost 2 bases, and 16 bases lay in between. Looked up from germline, CDR1 is GTSNPN and CDR2 is SVGIG (reference sequence). There are 15 residues in the CDR3. The CDR3 bases are TGTGCCTGGAGTTTCGGTGACAGGCTACCCTACGAGCAGTACTTC. Residues: CAWSFGDRLPYEQYF.

This chain connects TRBV6-5 to TRBJ1-1, with 8 nucleotides matching TRBD1. Germline assignment: CDR1 MNHEY and CDR2 SVGAGI. The CDR3 covers 16 residues. J was trimmed by 3 bases and V by 0 bases; bases with no gene match: 6. The CDR3 spells CASSYSRQGADTEAFF. CDR3 coding DNA: TGTGCCAGCAGTTACTCGAGGCAGGGGGCGGACACTGAAGCTTTCTTT.

The gene calls are TRBV5-6 and TRBJ2-3; 11 bases fit TRBD2. The germline CDR1 and CDR2 sequences are SGHDT and YYEEEE. The V segment lost 4 bases and the J segment 6 bases; nucleotides outside the gene matches: 7. The CDR3 sequence is 15 residues long. In DNA, the CDR3 is TGTGCCAGCAGCCTTAGCGGGAGGGCCACGGATACGCAGTATTTT. It codes for CASSLSGRATDTQYF.

This clonotype was recorded a few times. The V call is TRBV20-1, the J call TRBJ1-5, with D possibly being TRBD1 (6 bases). The CDR3 is made up of 16 amino acids. Germline V lookup: CDR1 DFQATT, CDR2 SNEGSKA (reference sequence). V lost 6 bases and J lost 2, with 20 bases in between. The CDR3 nucleotides read TGCAGTGCCGAAAACGTGGACAGTAGTGGCAATCAGCCCCAGCATTTT. Amino acid sequence: CSAENVDSSGNQPQHF.

J is TRBJ1-1 and V is TRBV10-3; D not resolved. The CDR3 extends over 12 amino acids. Trimming removed 2 bases from V and 4 bases from J, with 5 bases in between. Per the germline V gene, CDR1 is ENHRY and CDR2 is SYGVKD. Here the CDR3 DNA reads TGTGCCATCAGTGAGCGAACCACTGAAGCTTTCTTT. This gives the protein CAISERTTEAFF.

The chain joins TRBV30 to TRBJ1-1, with 8 bases aligning to TRBD1. This CDR3 contains 13 residues. Germline V gives CDR1 GTSNPN, CDR2 SVGIG (reference sequence). The J segment lost 10 bases and the V segment lost 3 bases, leaving 10 bases of the junction unmatched. The CDR3 bases are TGTGCCTGGAGAACGGACAGGGAACGGGGAGCTTTCTTT. Amino acid sequence: CAWRTDRERGAFF. Filled out from reference TRBV30 and TRBJ1-1, the complete variable domain reads SQTIHQWPATLVQPVGSPLSLECTVEGTSNPNLYWYRQAAGRGLQLLFYSVGIGQISSEVPQNLSASRPQDRQFILSSKKLLLSDSGFYLCAWRTDRERGAFFGQGTRLTVV.

CDR3 nucleotide sequence: TGCAGTGCTAGAGCCCCACAAGAGACCCAGTACTTC. Residues: CSARAPQETQYF. The V call is TRBV20-1, the J call TRBJ2-5; D is unclear. The CDR3 is 12 residues long. Trimming removed 1 base at V and 2 bases at J, with 5 bases between. The germline V gene encodes CDR1 DFQATT and CDR2 SNEGSKA (reference sequence).

This chain uses TRBV5-6 with TRBJ2-7, with D possibly TRBD2 on 6 matching bases. Trimming took 4 bases from V and 4 from J, leaving 9 bases between them. The CDR3 spans 12 residues. Germline-derived CDR1 and CDR2 are SGHDT and YYEEEE. CDR3 sequence: CASSRDFYEQYF. In DNA form, the CDR3 reads TGTGCCAGCAGCCGGGACTTTTACGAGCAGTACTTC.

This clonotype was counted many times. The V call is TRBV2, the J call TRBJ2-3; the D is unclear. This CDR3 comprises 15 residues. The germline V gene encodes CDR1 SNHLY and CDR2 FYNNEI. V was clipped by 5 bases and J by 9 bases, with 21 bases between them. CDR3 nucleotides: TGTGCCAGCAGTCAATCGTATCTGGGCGGACGCACGCAGTATTTT. Protein product: CASSQSYLGGRTQYF.

This chain uses TRBV28 with TRBJ1-1; D might be TRBD1 (6 bases). V was trimmed by 4 bases and J by 11 bases, leaving 17 bases between them. Germline CDR1 reads MDHEN; CDR2 reads SYDVKM. The CDR3 loop spans 13 amino acids. This CDR3 reads CASSSGQLMGAFF. The CDR3 DNA follows: TGTGCCAGCAGTTCCGGACAGCTCATGGGGGCTTTCTTT.

The rearrangement uses TRBV7-7 and TRBJ2-2; D gene ambiguous. V lost 3 bases and J lost 4, with 12 bases in between. The CDR3 is made up of 15 amino acids. Germline V CDR1 and CDR2: SSHAT, FNYEAQ (reference sequence). The CDR3 sequence: CASSFNTGRTGELFF. Written as DNA, the CDR3 is TGTGCCAGCAGCTTCAACACCGGTCGCACCGGGGAGCTGTTTTTT.

The chain joins TRBV18 to TRBJ2-1; D is tentatively TRBD1 or TRBD2 (6 bases each). CDR1 and CDR2 (germline): KGHSH, LQKENI. The V end lost 0 bases, the J end lost 6 bases, and 12 bases lay between the germline ends. The CDR3 is 15 amino acids. This chain's CDR3 is CASSPPLGGFNEQFF. For the CDR3, the DNA is TGTGCCAGCTCACCACCCCTCGGGGGCTTCAATGAGCAGTTCTTC.

A few counts support this clonotype. V and J are TRBV11-2 and TRBJ2-7; 8 bases map to TRBD1. Per germline, CDR1 SGHAT and CDR2 FQNNGV. With 1 base clipped from V and 1 base from J, the junction kept 6 bases outside the gene matches. This CDR3 contains 16 residues. This CDR3 is CASSLVPDRASYEQYF. The CDR3, as DNA: TGTGCCAGCAGCTTAGTTCCGGACAGGGCTTCCTACGAGCAGTACTTC.

The chain recombines TRBV10-1 with TRBJ2-7, with 7 bases that match TRBD2. Germline trimming cut 0 bases from V and 4 bases from J; bases unmatched to any gene: 3. Per the germline V gene, CDR1 is WNHNN and CDR2 is SYGVQD (reference sequence). The CDR3 totals 14 residues. Written as DNA, the CDR3 is TGCGCCAGCAGTGAGTCGGGCGGGGGTTACGAGCAGTACTTC. Its translation: CASSESGGGYEQYF.

Only a few counts were recorded for this clonotype. The genes are TRBV3-1 and TRBJ2-7; D is ambiguous. V was shortened by 0 bases and J by 2 bases, with 2 bases between the two germline ends. The germline gives CDR1 LGHDT, CDR2 YNNKEL (reference sequence). The CDR3 extends over 12 amino acids. Here the CDR3 reads CASSQDTYEQYF. CDR3 nucleotides: TGTGCCAGCAGCCAAGATACCTACGAGCAGTACTTC.

This rearrangement joins TRBV5-4 to TRBJ2-7; 7 bases align to TRBD1. The CDR3 is 14 amino acids. In germline, CDR1 is SGHNT, CDR2 YYREEE (reference sequence). Losses at the gene ends were 4 bases for V and 7 bases for J; bases not matched to a gene: 11. DNA of the CDR3: TGTGCCAGCAGCCCAGGGGGTTCTCCGCGAGAGCAGTACTTC. Translated, it gives CASSPGGSPREQYF.

This clonotype was counted at least ten times. This chain links TRBV2 with TRBJ1-6; weak D call: TRBD1 (6 bases). The V end was cut by 3 bases, the J end by 9 bases, with 12 bases between. The CDR3 loop spans 14 amino acids. Germline CDR1 SNHLY, CDR2 FYNNEI. The DNA for the CDR3 is TGTGCCAGCAGTGACCTGGGGGCAGGTTCACCCCTCCACTTT. It yields the protein CASSDLGAGSPLHF.

This clonotype has a handful of counts. The V call is TRBV7-2, the J call TRBJ2-1; D may be TRBD2 (6 bases). V lost 5 bases, J lost 0 bases, and 11 bases lay in between. The CDR3 consists of 15 residues. Per germline, CDR1 SGHTA and CDR2 FQGNSA. CDR3 DNA: TGTGCCAGCAGCGGGCGGGGCAGCTCCTACAATGAGCAGTTCTTC. It yields the protein CASSGRGSSYNEQFF.

This CDR3 is CASSQDVRFF. The CDR3 DNA is TGTGCCAGCAGCCAAGACGTCAGGTTTTTT. This rearrangement joins TRBV4-2 to TRBJ1-4; D gene unclear. The length of the CDR3 is 10 residues. Germline lookup yields CDR1 LGHNA and CDR2 YNFKEQ. Trimming removed 0 bases from V and 16 bases from J, with 6 bases in between.

This chain joins TRBV12-3 or TRBV12-4 and TRBJ1-5; possible D gene TRBD1, 6 bases. The CDR3 sequence is 18 residues long. The V gene lost 6 bases and the J gene lost 3 bases, with 24 bases spanning the gap. DNA of the CDR3: TGTGCCAGCAGCCGTCATGAACGGATCGGACAGTTCAATCAGCCCCAGCATTTT. Translation: CASSRHERIGQFNQPQHF.

The V and J genes are TRBV6-1 and TRBJ1-5, with a tentative D call TRBD1 (5 bases). Trimming took off 1 base at V and 5 bases at J, with 12 bases between the two ends. This CDR3 region has 15 residues. CDR1 is MNHNS, CDR2 SASEGT, per germline. CDR3 protein: CASSEGWGFDQPQHF. The CDR3 coding sequence is TGTGCCAGCAGTGAAGGTTGGGGGTTTGATCAGCCCCAGCATTTT.